This T cell receptor (beta chain) was sequenced for a study of blood T cells in healthy people across ages. The use of a sample-barcoded 5' primer and a J-beta primer mix characterized a second PCR of 7 to 11 cycles. The yield of each sample was at least 2.5 million CDR3-containing paired-end reads. MiXCR, run by TCRdb on the 5' RACE reads, gives a single entry per CDR3 protein. The sample has approximately 700,000 distinct CDR3 sequences; approximately 29% are singletons. The amount of total RNA extracted per sample was at least 6 micrograms. Whole-study findings and limits: Diversity was estimated from one million T cells, and these estimates were considered underestimates. Samples with more naive T cells showed higher observed beta diversity.

Regarding this clonotype: Its antigen is unknown. Germline and junction disagree at one end, which may indicate a read error.

The receptor was isolated from a woman of 80 years or more in good health. Sequenced input: blood.

The CDR3 DNA reads as TGCGCCAGCAGCTTGGGGACTAGCGGCCACTCTGGCGGCGACTTC. It is translated as CASSLGTSGHSGGDF. The V gene is TRBV5-1, the J gene TRBJ2-7; 10 nucleotides line up with TRBD2. The CDR3 totals 15 residues. Germline V CDR1 and CDR2: SGHRS, YFSETQ.